These 14 T cell receptor beta chains share one sample of origin, sequenced in a study of shared clonotypes between healthy human individuals. TCRdb keeps only in-frame clones here, not all; method: immunoSEQ multiplex PCR. The table has hundreds of thousands of clones, 95% to 97% seen once; the top ten hold approximately 0.32%. Sequenced material: memory CD8+ T cells sorted from blood. The subset here: CD45RO+ cells pooled with CCR7-negative TemRA cells. The source of these receptors is a man younger than 45 in good health.

The chain recombines TRBV6-1 with TRBJ2-7; 11 positions match TRBD2. Trimming cost V 4 bases and J 4 bases; bases outside gene matches: 6. The CDR3 has 15 amino acids. Germline loops: CDR1 MNHNS, CDR2 SASEGT. The CDR3: CASSGSGRAYYEQYF. CDR3 coding DNA: TGTGCCAGCAGTGGTAGCGGGAGGGCATATTACGAGCAGTACTTC.

This clone is a singleton in its sample. V usage is TRBV5-4 and J usage is TRBJ1-6; D not resolved. CDR1 is SGHNT and CDR2 is YYREEE in the germline V gene (reference sequence). Trimming left V 1 base short and J 7 bases short, with 3 bases between. The CDR3 length is 12 residues. In DNA, the CDR3 is TGTGCCAGCAGCTTGTGGAATTCACCCCTCCACTTT. It codes for CASSLWNSPLHF.

The chain couples TRBV10-1 to TRBJ1-3; 7 nucleotides match TRBD1. From germline, CDR1 is WNHNN and CDR2 SYGVQD (reference sequence). The CDR3 length is 17 residues. Trimming at V came to 0 bases and at J to 3 bases, leaving 8 bases not matched to a gene. CDR3 in DNA: TGCGCCAGCAGTGAGTCGGAGGGGGCGCCTTTTGGAAACACCATATATTTT. Its translation is CASSESEGAPFGNTIYF.

CDR3 bases: TGTGCCAGCACGAAAACGGGAAGGAGCTCCTACGAGCAGTACTTC. Protein: CASTKTGRSSYEQYF. This sequence joins TRBV2 and TRBJ2-7, with D perhaps TRBD2 (5 bases). Deletions cut 7 bases from V and 0 bases from J, with 16 bases between. The CDR3 is made up of 15 amino acids. Germline values: CDR1 SNHLY, CDR2 FYNNEI.

This rearrangement joins TRBV25-1 to TRBJ1-5; no clear D. Trimming left V 1 base short and J 4 bases short, with 8 bases between. This CDR3 region has 14 residues. Germline V gene data show CDR1 as MGHDK and CDR2 as SYGVNS. CDR3 protein: CASSELTDNQPQHF. The CDR3 DNA sequence: TGTGCCAGCAGTGAATTGACGGATAATCAGCCCCAGCATTTT.

The V gene is TRBV6-5, the J gene TRBJ2-3; tentatively, D is TRBD1 (6 bases). CDR1 is MNHEY, CDR2 SVGAGI, per germline. With 2 bases removed from V and 12 bases from J, the gap between germline ends came to 15 bases. The CDR3 runs 13 residues. The CDR3, as DNA: TGTGCCAGCAGTTACGGAGACAGGCTCCTCCAGTATTTT. It translates to CASSYGDRLLQYF.

The chain has TRBV6-1 and TRBJ2-7; D not resolved. Trimming took off 2 bases at V and 0 bases at J, with 11 bases between the two ends. Germline values: CDR1 MNHNS, CDR2 SASEGT. The CDR3 sequence is 15 residues long. The CDR3 nucleotides read TGTGCCAGCAGTGAAACGTACGGATCCTCCTACGAGCAGTACTTC. This gives the protein CASSETYGSSYEQYF.

The chain combines TRBV7-2 with TRBJ1-3, with TRBD1 as a possible D gene (6 bases). V lost 1 base, J lost 4 bases, and 11 bases lay in between. This CDR3 is built from 15 residues. Germline-derived CDR1 and CDR2 are SGHTA and FQGNSA. This CDR3 is CASSLGPGEGNTIYF. DNA for the CDR3: TGTGCCAGCAGCTTAGGTCCAGGGGAAGGAAACACCATATATTTT.

V and J are TRBV6-1 and TRBJ2-5; TRBD2 is a possible D gene (6 bases). The CDR3 is 12 amino acids. Trimming stripped 6 bases from V and 4 bases from J, with 9 bases between. Germline V gene data show CDR1 as MNHNS and CDR2 as SASEGT. The CDR3: CASRDYGETQYF. The CDR3 DNA reads as TGTGCCAGCAGGGACTACGGAGAGACCCAGTACTTC.

This chain links TRBV5-1 with TRBJ2-3; D ambiguous. This CDR3 contains 15 residues. Trimming cost V 4 bases and J 5 bases, with 17 bases left between them. Germline V gives CDR1 SGHRS, CDR2 YFSETQ. The CDR3 here is CASSPNTGVGDTQYF. The CDR3 DNA sequence: TGCGCCAGCAGCCCAAATACGGGCGTAGGAGATACGCAGTATTTT.

The chain is built from TRBV28 and TRBJ2-7; a weak D match, TRBD2 (6 bases). The V end lost 3 bases, the J end lost 1 base, and 10 bases lay between the germline ends. The length of the CDR3 is 14 residues. Germline assignment: CDR1 MDHEN and CDR2 SYDVKM. CDR3 in DNA: TGTGCCAGCAGTTTTAGCGGCGAGTCCTACGAGCAGTACTTC. Its translation: CASSFSGESYEQYF.

The chain carries TRBV5-1 and TRBJ2-3; tentative D call: TRBD2 (6 bases). Germline lookup yields CDR1 SGHRS and CDR2 YFSETQ. This CDR3 is 19 amino acids long. Deletions cut 1 base from V and 4 bases from J, with 25 bases between. CDR3 in amino acids: CASSLPPGLLKGAADTQYF. DNA for the CDR3: TGCGCCAGCAGCTTGCCCCCGGGACTCCTAAAGGGAGCCGCAGATACGCAGTATTTT.

This chain uses TRBV18 with TRBJ2-1; tentatively, D is TRBD2 (5 bases). The V end was cut by 3 bases, the J end by 6 bases, with 9 bases between. Per the germline V gene, CDR1 is KGHSH and CDR2 is LQKENI. The CDR3 runs 13 residues. The CDR3, as DNA: TGTGCCAGCTCACCTAGACGGGGCAATGAGCAGTTCTTC. Protein: CASSPRRGNEQFF.

The V call is TRBV6-4, the J call TRBJ1-3, with a weak D call TRBD1 (6 bases). CDR1 and CDR2 (germline): MRHNA, SNTAGT. The CDR3 extends over 17 amino acids. The ends were cut back, 6 bases at V and 0 bases at J, with 18 bases in the middle. The CDR3 coding sequence is TGTGCCAGCAGGGATCCGGACAGCTCACGCTCTGGAAACACCATATATTTT. This encodes CASRDPDSSRSGNTIYF.